Below, 13 T cell receptor beta chains from the same sample are listed, as sequenced in a study of blood T cells in healthy people across ages. Together with a sample-barcoded 5' primer, a J-beta primer mix was included in a second PCR lasting roughly 6 to 12 cycles. TCRdb passed the 5' RACE reads through MiXCR, listing each CDR3 protein once. The sample lists about 1.7 million distinct CDR3 sequences, roughly 30% seen once, with 6.5% to 8.5% in the top ten. Sequenced sample: blood. The origin of the receptors is a woman between 25 and 40 years old in good health.

This clonotype has only one observation. A much larger clone sits a single nucleotide away, making a read error possible. This chain connects TRBV7-2 to TRBJ2-1, with D perhaps matching TRBD1 (6 bases). The CDR3 extends over 14 amino acids. Germline V gene sequence: CDR1 SGHTA, CDR2 FQGNSA. CDR3 amino acids: CASRDSSLYNKQFF. The CDR3 bases are TGTGCCAGCAGGGACAGCTCCCTCTACAATAAGCAGTTCTTC.

The rearrangement joins TRBV7-9 to TRBJ2-3, with 10 bases fitting TRBD2. CDR1 and CDR2 (germline): SEHNR, FQNEAQ (reference sequence). The CDR3 covers 14 residues. After removal of 7 bases from V and 2 bases from J, the junction contained 3 bases not matched to a gene. The CDR3 DNA follows: TGTGCCAGCACCCTAGCGGGGGTCACAGATACGCAGTATTTT. As protein: CASTLAGVTDTQYF.

The gene calls are TRBV5-1 and TRBJ2-3; 8 nucleotides match TRBD2. This CDR3 has 12 residues. Germline V lookup: CDR1 SGHRS, CDR2 YFSETQ. V lost 6 bases, J lost 4 bases, and 1 base stayed unmatched. Here the CDR3 DNA reads TGCGCCAGCAACGGGGGGGCAGATACGCAGTATTTT. Its protein is CASNGGADTQYF. Variable domain in full (rest from reference TRBV5-1 and TRBJ2-3): KAGVTQTPRYLIKTRGQQVTLSCSPISGHRSVSWYQQTPGQGLQFLFEYFSETQRNKGNFPGRFSGRQFSNSRSEMNVSTLELGDSALYLCASNGGADTQYFGPGTRLTVL.

This chain links TRBV5-1 with TRBJ2-2, with D tentatively TRBD1 (7 bases). V dropped 4 bases and J dropped 2 bases, with 18 bases sitting between them. The V gene's germline CDR1 is SGHRS and CDR2 YFSETQ. The CDR3 runs to 17 residues. Written as DNA, the CDR3 is TGCGCCAGCAGCGGGCGGGGACAGCTTATTAACACCGGGGAGCTGTTTTTT. Translating it yields CASSGRGQLINTGELFF.

This clonotype was found a few times. V gene TRBV7-9 combines with J gene TRBJ1-2; unclear D gene. This CDR3 is 15 amino acids long. Germline assignment: CDR1 SEHNR and CDR2 FQNEAQ (reference sequence). V lost 0 bases and J lost 3, with 11 bases in between. DNA of the CDR3: TGTGCCAGCAGCTTAGCCTTGGGGTCTGACTATGGCTACACCTTC. This translates into CASSLALGSDYGYTF. Filled out from reference TRBV7-9 and TRBJ1-2, the complete variable domain reads DTGVSQNPRHKITKRGQNVTFRCDPISEHNRLYWYRQTLGQGPEFLTYFQNEAQLEKSRLLSDRFSAERPKGSFSTLEIQRTEQGDSAMYLCASSLALGSDYGYTFGSGTRLTVV.

This clonotype came up many times. The chain recombines TRBV6-1 with TRBJ2-7; D unresolved. CDR1 is MNHNS and CDR2 is SASEGT in the germline V gene. CDR3 length: 15 residues. With 5 bases removed from V and 3 bases from J, the gap between germline ends came to 17 bases. The CDR3 DNA reads TGTGCCAGCAGTAACCCACAGAGTACAAGCTACGAGCAGTACTTC. Translated: CASSNPQSTSYEQYF.

V and J are TRBV20-1 and TRBJ2-7; 10 bases map to TRBD2. The CDR3 spans 12 residues. The germline gives CDR1 DFQATT, CDR2 SNEGSKA (reference sequence). The J segment lost 5 bases and the V segment lost 4 bases, leaving 2 bases of the junction unmatched. The CDR3 loop reads CSAIAGGDEQYF. CDR3 in DNA: TGCAGTGCTATAGCGGGAGGTGACGAGCAGTACTTC.

This clonotype has a handful of counts. CDR3 bases: TGTGCCAGCAGACCCACGGAGGTACACTATGAGCAGTTCTTC. It is translated as CASRPTEVHYEQFF. The rearrangement joins TRBV12-3 or TRBV12-4 to TRBJ2-1, with D possibly matching TRBD2 (5 bases). This CDR3 region has 14 residues. Deletions cut 6 bases from V and 8 bases from J, with 17 bases between.

This clonotype was seen once. The chain couples TRBV29-1 to TRBJ1-1; D not resolved. Trimming left V 7 bases short and J 5 bases short, with 20 bases between. The V gene's germline CDR1 is SQVTM and CDR2 ANQGSEA. This CDR3 comprises 14 residues. CDR3 coding DNA: TGCAGCGGGAGAGGGAGTGAGAGGTCGACTGAAGCTTTCTTT. It yields the protein CSGRGSERSTEAFF.

There are a few counts of this clonotype. The chain carries TRBV7-2 and TRBJ2-5, with 9 positions matching TRBD1. With V trimmed by 5 bases and J by 5 bases, 6 bases remained unmatched. The CDR3 consists of 14 residues. CDR1 is SGHTA, CDR2 FQGNSA, per germline. The CDR3 DNA reads as TGTGCCAGCAGCCGTCACAGGGGGCGGGAGACCCAGTACTTC. This translates into CASSRHRGRETQYF.

On this clonotype: With a much larger clone just one base away, this may be a read error. The gene calls are TRBV2 and TRBJ2-1, with 12 nucleotides matching TRBD2. The CDR3 runs to 19 residues. From germline, CDR1 is SNHLY and CDR2 FYNNEI. The CDR3 sequence is CASSEGLAGASYSYDEQFF. In DNA, the CDR3 is TGTGCCAGCAGTGAAGGACTAGCGGGGGCATCTTACTCCTACGATGAGCAGTTCTTC. The full variable domain, its missing parts supplied by reference TRBV2 and TRBJ2-1, is EPEVTQTPSHQVTQMGQEVILRCVPISNHLYFYWYRQILGQKVEFLVSFYNNEISEKSEIFDDQFSVERPDGSNFTLKIRSTKLEDSAMYFCASSEGLAGASYSYDEQFFGPGTRLTVL.

This chain uses TRBV5-1 with TRBJ2-3, with 9 bases matching TRBD1. V lost 3 bases and J lost 4; bases outside the gene matches: 6. There are 15 residues in the CDR3. Germline CDR1 is SGHRS and CDR2 is YFSETQ. CDR3 in DNA: TGCGCCAGCAGCTCCGGGACAGGGACGGCAGATACGCAGTATTTT. This gives the protein CASSSGTGTADTQYF.

Concerning this clonotype: It may be a read error: a sequence one base away is much more abundant. The rearrangement joins TRBV9 to TRBJ2-4, with 10 positions matching TRBD1. The germline V gene has CDR1 SGDLS and CDR2 YYNGEE. This CDR3 contains 16 residues. CDR3 DNA: TGTGCCAGCAGCTCGAGAGTTCGGGACAGGGGTAACATGCAGTACTTC. Protein sequence: CASSSRVRDRGNMQYF.